The 7 T cell receptor beta chains given below trace back to one sample, sequenced in a study of identifying expanded T cells in peripheral blood. Measured with immunoSEQ multiplex PCR; TCRdb has only the in-frame clones, and not every one. This sample has 85,000 to 120,000 clones; 88% occur once, and the top ten carry 12% to 15%. Sequencing input: blood. These receptors all stem from a person between 18 and 70 years old in good health.

The chain recombines TRBV27 with TRBJ1-5; 7 nucleotides align to TRBD1. The germline V gene encodes CDR1 MNHEY and CDR2 SMNVEV (reference sequence). Unmatched junction bases numbered 8, after V lost 5 bases and J lost 7 bases. The CDR3 is 14 residues long. In DNA, the CDR3 is TGTGCCAGCAGTCCGCAAACAGGGGTCCAGCCCCAGCATTTT. Translation gives CASSPQTGVQPQHF.

The J gene is TRBJ2-1, the V gene TRBV29-1; the match to TRBD2 covers 9 bases. The germline CDR1 and CDR2 sequences are SQVTM and ANQGSEA. The V gene end was trimmed by 1 base and the J gene end by 4 bases; junction bases not matched to a gene: 8. The CDR3 is 16 amino acids. The CDR3 DNA reads TGCAGCGTTGAAGGGCGGGGGGGGTTCCTTTACAATGAGCAGTTCTTC. It codes for CSVEGRGGFLYNEQFF.

The genes are TRBV19 and TRBJ2-7; maybe TRBD1 (5 bases). This CDR3 spans 13 amino acids. Per germline, CDR1 LNHDA and CDR2 SQIVND (reference sequence). Trimming left V 4 bases short and J 6 bases short, with 13 bases between. This CDR3 reads CASSTGPRAEQYF. CDR3 DNA sequence: TGTGCCAGTAGTACGGGCCCCAGGGCCGAGCAGTACTTC.

V and J are TRBV10-3 and TRBJ2-7; D gene unclear. CDR1 ENHRY and CDR2 SYGVKD come from the germline V gene. Trimming took off 6 bases at V and 5 bases at J, with 20 bases between the two ends. CDR3 length: 15 residues. CDR3: CAISPLSPGLNEQYF. The CDR3 bases are TGTGCCATCAGCCCCTTATCCCCTGGGCTCAACGAGCAGTACTTC.

The CDR3 DNA reads TGTGCCAGCAGCCGCAATCCCAGGGCTGGGGATACGCAGTATTTT. This codes for CASSRNPRAGDTQYF. The V gene is TRBV14, the J gene TRBJ2-3, with a weak D call TRBD1 (5 bases). Germline CDR1 is SGHDN and CDR2 is FVKESK. V was shortened by 4 bases and J by 6 bases, with 17 bases between the two germline ends. The CDR3 is made up of 15 amino acids.

This chain joins TRBV7-8 and TRBJ2-7; 9 bases match TRBD2. The CDR3 consists of 17 residues. CDR1 and CDR2 from the germline V gene are SGHVS and FQNEAQ. Losses at the gene ends were 3 bases for V and 5 bases for J; bases not matched to a gene: 14. The CDR3 protein is CASSFGVRGTSSDEQYF. The DNA of the CDR3 is TGTGCCAGCAGCTTCGGTGTGAGGGGGACTAGCAGCGACGAGCAGTACTTC.

The CDR3 DNA reads as TGTGCCAGCAGCCCCTGGACTAGCGGGACAGTATACAATGAGCAGTTCTTC. It yields the protein CASSPWTSGTVYNEQFF. The chain is built from TRBV7-2 and TRBJ2-1; the match to TRBD2 covers 12 bases. The junction had 9 bases not matched to a gene; V was cut back by 5 bases and J by 4 bases. The germline CDR1 and CDR2 sequences are SGHTA and FQGNSA. The CDR3 spans 17 residues.